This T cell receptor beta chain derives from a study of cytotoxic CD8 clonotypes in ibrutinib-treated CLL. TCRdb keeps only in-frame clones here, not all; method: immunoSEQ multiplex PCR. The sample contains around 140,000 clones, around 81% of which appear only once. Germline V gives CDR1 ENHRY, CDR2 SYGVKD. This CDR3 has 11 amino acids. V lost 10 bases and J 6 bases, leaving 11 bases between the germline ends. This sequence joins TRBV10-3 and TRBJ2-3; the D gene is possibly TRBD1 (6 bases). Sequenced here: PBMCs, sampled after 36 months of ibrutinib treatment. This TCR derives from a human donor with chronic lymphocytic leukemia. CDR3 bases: TGTGCCACCCAAACAGGGGATACGCAGTATTTT. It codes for CATQTGDTQYF.